This TCR beta chain is drawn from a study of T cell responses to AZD1222 COVID-19 vaccine. The method was immunoSEQ multiplex PCR; TCRdb's version includes in-frame clones alone and lacks a portion of them. The table records 180,000 or so clones, 93% of them present only once. The CDR3 runs to 15 residues. V was clipped by 7 bases and J by 6 bases, with 21 bases between them. The germline V gene has CDR1 SQVTM and CDR2 ANQGSEA. As regards this clone: What it binds is unknown.

Study-level results: Only a handful of AZD1222 recipients, more than five in all, had baseline seropositivity. Unmutated variant regions reportedly attract nearly half of all spike-specific TCRs. Females made up more of the donors, who were largely white British, and clonal diversity may have come out too low.

This TCR came from an adult in good health. The sequenced sample was peripheral blood, obtained on day 0 of AZD1222 vaccination. The rearrangement uses TRBV29-1 and TRBJ2-2; TRBD1 or TRBD2 may be the D gene (5 bases each). CDR3 in DNA: TGCAGCGCTAAAGGGAGAGGGGATCGGGCCGGGGAGCTGTTTTTT. Amino acid sequence: CSAKGRGDRAGELFF.